One sample yielded the 5 T cell receptor beta chains listed below, sequenced in a study of blood T cell repertoires in COVID-19. Profiling relied on immunoSEQ multiplex PCR, and the TCRdb table lists in-frame clones only, not all of them. Counted here are around 160,000 clones, over 80% occurring once; the ten biggest clones make up 10% to 15%. Sequencing input: PBMCs or T cells enriched from blood (not recorded which). These receptors came from a woman aged 60-70 years who had recovered from COVID-19.

The CDR3 DNA sequence: TGTGCCACCAGCAGGGGAGGGACAGGGGCTAACTATGGCTACACCTTC. Translating it yields CATSRGGTGANYGYTF. The rearrangement uses TRBV15 and TRBJ1-2; 10 bases align to TRBD1. This CDR3 contains 16 residues. CDR1 is LNHNV and CDR2 is YYDKDF in the germline V gene (reference sequence). V gave up 3 bases and J gave up 0 bases; unmatched junction bases: 4.

In regard to this clone: Other DNA variants within this sample encode the same CDR3. V is TRBV18 and J is TRBJ1-2; D perhaps matches TRBD1 (5 bases). Germline lookup yields CDR1 KGHSH and CDR2 LQKENI. The CDR3 sequence is 13 residues long. With 4 bases removed from V and 1 base from J, the gap between germline ends came to 7 bases. The CDR3 reads CASSLDSNYGYTF. As DNA, the CDR3 is TGTGCCAGCTCACTTGACAGTAACTATGGCTACACCTTC.

The V and J genes are TRBV2 and TRBJ2-2, with D tentatively TRBD1 (5 bases). The V end was cut by 11 bases, the J end by 2 bases, with 15 bases between. Looked up from germline, CDR1 is SNHLY and CDR2 is FYNNEI. The CDR3 is made up of 14 amino acids. The CDR3 DNA reads as TGTGCCGTTAAGAAAGGGGTAAACACCGGGGAGCTGTTTTTT. It encodes CAVKKGVNTGELFF. The whole variable domain, remainder taken from reference TRBV2 and TRBJ2-2, is EPEVTQTPSHQVTQMGQEVILRCVPISNHLYFYWYRQILGQKVEFLVSFYNNEISEKSEIFDDQFSVERPDGSNFTLKIRSTKLEDSAMYFCAVKKGVNTGELFFGEGSRLTVL.

The chain combines TRBV2 with TRBJ2-2; TRBD2 might be the D (5 bases). This CDR3 contains 13 residues. V dropped 4 bases and J dropped 5 bases, with 8 bases sitting between them. CDR1 and CDR2 (germline): SNHLY, FYNNEI. DNA of the CDR3: TGTGCCAGCAGTGTGGGAGAAACCGGGGAGCTGTTTTTT. Translating gives CASSVGETGELFF.

For the CDR3, the DNA is TGCGCCAGCAGTGAGTCTACTAGCGGCTACGAGCAGTACTTC. It translates to CASSESTSGYEQYF. This sequence joins TRBV10-1 and TRBJ2-7; 8 bases are shared with TRBD2. Germline values: CDR1 WNHNN, CDR2 SYGVQD (reference sequence). With V trimmed by 0 bases and J by 3 bases, 1 base remained unmatched. The CDR3 is 14 amino acids.